This T cell receptor (beta chain) was captured in a study of Graves' ophthalmopathy and Graves' hyperthyroidism. The junction had 10 bases not matched to a gene; V was cut back by 5 bases and J by 4 bases. The CDR3 length is 15 residues. Germline assignment: CDR1 PRHDT and CDR2 FYEKMQ (reference sequence). Researchers turned away patients with other autoimmune diseases, uncontrolled infections, pregnancy or lactation. The diagnosis was founded upon clinical symptoms, serum thyroxine, TRAb, thyroid ultrasound and orbital computed tomography. Amplified material comprised TCR beta CDR3 regions derived from RNA transcripts. The library came from an HTBI-primed first-round RT-PCR and a second-round multiplex PCR. TCRdb reanalysed the multiplex PCR reads using MiXCR and keeps one entry per CDR3 protein. The data contain about 620,000 distinct CDR3 sequences, over 20% of them singletons.

The sample consisted of peripheral blood. This TCR derives from a woman aged 18-29 years with stable Graves' hyperthyroidism. Some clones in this sample may be carry-over from other donors' samples. V gene TRBV13 combines with J gene TRBJ2-7; 8 bases are shared with TRBD2. The CDR3 sequence: CASSAGTRGLYEQYF. The DNA for the CDR3 is TGTGCCAGCAGCGCCGGGACTAGGGGCCTATACGAGCAGTACTTC.